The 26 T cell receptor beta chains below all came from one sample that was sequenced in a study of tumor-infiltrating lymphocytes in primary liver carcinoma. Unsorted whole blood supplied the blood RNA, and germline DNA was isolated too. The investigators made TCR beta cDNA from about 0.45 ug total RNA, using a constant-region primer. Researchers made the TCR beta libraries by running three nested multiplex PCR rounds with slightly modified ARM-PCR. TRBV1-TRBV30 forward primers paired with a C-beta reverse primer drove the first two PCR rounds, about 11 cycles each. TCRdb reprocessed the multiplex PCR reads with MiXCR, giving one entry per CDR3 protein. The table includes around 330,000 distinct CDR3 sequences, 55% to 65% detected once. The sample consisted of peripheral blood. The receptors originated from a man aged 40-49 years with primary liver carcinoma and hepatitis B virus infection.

CDR3 sequence: CAIRDNRGEDEQFF. The CDR3 DNA reads as TGTGCCATCAGGGACAACAGGGGCGAAGATGAGCAGTTCTTC. The J gene is TRBJ2-1, the V gene TRBV10-3; 7 bases are a match to TRBD1. CDR1 ENHRY and CDR2 SYGVKD come from the germline V gene. With 6 bases clipped from V and 8 bases from J, the junction kept 10 bases outside the gene matches. This CDR3 has 14 residues.

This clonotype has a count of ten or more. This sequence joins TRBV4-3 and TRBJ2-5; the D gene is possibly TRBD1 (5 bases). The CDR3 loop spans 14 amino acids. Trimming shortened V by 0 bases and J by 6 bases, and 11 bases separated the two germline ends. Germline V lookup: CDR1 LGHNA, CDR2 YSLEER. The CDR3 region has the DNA TGCGCCAGCAGCCAAGAGCTAGACAGTAAGACCCAGTACTTC. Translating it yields CASSQELDSKTQYF.

The CDR3 DNA is TGCGCCAGCAGCTTGGAGAGCGGGAGGGCCCTCTACAATGAGCAGTTCTTC. Translated, it gives CASSLESGRALYNEQFF. The J gene is TRBJ2-1, the V gene TRBV5-1; 10 bases are shared with TRBD2. Germline-derived CDR1 and CDR2 are SGHRS and YFSETQ. This CDR3 is 17 amino acids long. Trimming took 0 bases from V and 3 from J; bases not matched to a gene: 6.

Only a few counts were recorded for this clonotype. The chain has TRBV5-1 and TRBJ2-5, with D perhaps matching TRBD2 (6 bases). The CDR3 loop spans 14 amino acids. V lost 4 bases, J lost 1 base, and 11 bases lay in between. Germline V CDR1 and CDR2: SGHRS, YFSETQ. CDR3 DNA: TGCGCCAGCAGCGGGGGACTTACCCAAGAGACCCAGTACTTC. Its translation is CASSGGLTQETQYF.

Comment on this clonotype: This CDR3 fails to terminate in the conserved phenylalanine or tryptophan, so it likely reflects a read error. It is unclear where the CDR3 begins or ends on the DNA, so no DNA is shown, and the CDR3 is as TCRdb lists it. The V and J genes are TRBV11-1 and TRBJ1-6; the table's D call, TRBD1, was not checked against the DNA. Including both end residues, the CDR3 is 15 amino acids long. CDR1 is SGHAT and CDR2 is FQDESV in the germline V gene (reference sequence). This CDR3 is CASSLSTGSNSPIHY.

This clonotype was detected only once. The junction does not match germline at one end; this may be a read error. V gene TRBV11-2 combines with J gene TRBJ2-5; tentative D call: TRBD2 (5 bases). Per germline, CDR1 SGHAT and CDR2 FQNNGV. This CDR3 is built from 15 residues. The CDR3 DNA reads TGTGCCAGCAGTTGTTGGACTGGTCACGCGGAGACCCAATACTTC. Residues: CASSCWTGHAETQYF.

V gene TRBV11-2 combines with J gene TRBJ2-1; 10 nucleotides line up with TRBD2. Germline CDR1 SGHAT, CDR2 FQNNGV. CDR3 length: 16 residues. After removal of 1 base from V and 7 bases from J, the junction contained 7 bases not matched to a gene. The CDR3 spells CASSLGAGGMGNEQFF. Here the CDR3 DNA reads TGTGCCAGCAGCTTAGGAGCGGGAGGGATGGGTAATGAGCAGTTCTTC.

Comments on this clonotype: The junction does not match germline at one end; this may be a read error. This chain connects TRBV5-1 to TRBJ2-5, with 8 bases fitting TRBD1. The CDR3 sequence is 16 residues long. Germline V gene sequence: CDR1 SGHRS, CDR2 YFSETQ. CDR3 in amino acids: CANSLNPPGQEETQYF. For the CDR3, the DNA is TGCGCCAACAGCTTGAATCCACCGGGACAGGAAGAGACCCAGTACTTC.

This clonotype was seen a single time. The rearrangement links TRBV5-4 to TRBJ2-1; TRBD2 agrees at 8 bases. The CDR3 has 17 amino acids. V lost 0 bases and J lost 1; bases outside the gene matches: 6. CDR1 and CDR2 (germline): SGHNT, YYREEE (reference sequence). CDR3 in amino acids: CASSLARAGESYNEQFF. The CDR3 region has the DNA TGTGCCAGCAGCTTGGCCAGAGCGGGAGAGTCCTACAATGAGCAGTTCTTC.

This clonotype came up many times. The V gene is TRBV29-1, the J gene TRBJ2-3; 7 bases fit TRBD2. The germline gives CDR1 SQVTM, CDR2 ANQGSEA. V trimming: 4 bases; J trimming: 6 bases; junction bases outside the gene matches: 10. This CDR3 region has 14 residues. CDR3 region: CSVGSPTSVDTQYF. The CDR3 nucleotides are TGCAGCGTTGGAAGTCCAACTAGCGTGGATACGCAGTATTTT.

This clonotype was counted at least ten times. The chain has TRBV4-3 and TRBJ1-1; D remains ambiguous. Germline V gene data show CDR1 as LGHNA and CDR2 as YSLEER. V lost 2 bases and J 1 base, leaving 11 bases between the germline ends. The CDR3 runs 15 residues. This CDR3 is CASSQSLDPNTEAFF. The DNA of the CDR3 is TGCGCCAGCAGCCAAAGCCTGGACCCGAACACTGAAGCTTTCTTT.

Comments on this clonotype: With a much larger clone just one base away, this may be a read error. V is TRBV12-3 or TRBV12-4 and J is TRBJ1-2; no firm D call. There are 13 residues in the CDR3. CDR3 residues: CASSRVESQGYAF. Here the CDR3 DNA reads TGTGCCAGCAGTCGGGTTGAGAGCCAAGGCTACGCCTTC.

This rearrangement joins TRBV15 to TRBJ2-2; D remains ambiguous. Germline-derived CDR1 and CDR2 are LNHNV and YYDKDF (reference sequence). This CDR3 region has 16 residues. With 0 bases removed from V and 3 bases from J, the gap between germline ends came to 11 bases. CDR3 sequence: CATSRDDRADTGELFF. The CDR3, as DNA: TGTGCCACCAGCAGAGATGATAGGGCCGACACCGGGGAGCTGTTTTTT.

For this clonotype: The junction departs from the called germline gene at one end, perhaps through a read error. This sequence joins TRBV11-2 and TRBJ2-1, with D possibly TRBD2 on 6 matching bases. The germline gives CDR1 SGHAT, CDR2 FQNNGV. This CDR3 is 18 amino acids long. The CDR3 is CVSSPELWGRLFYNEQFF. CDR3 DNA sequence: TGTGTCAGCAGCCCAGAATTATGGGGGAGGTTGTTCTACAATGAGCAGTTCTTC.

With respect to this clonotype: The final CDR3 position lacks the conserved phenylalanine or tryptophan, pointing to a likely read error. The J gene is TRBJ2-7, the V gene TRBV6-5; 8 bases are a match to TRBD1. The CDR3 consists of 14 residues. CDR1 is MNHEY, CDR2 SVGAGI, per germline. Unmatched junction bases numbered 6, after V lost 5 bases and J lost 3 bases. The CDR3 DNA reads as TGTGCCAGCAGTCATGGGACAGGACGCTACGAGCAGTACTCC. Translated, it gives CASSHGTGRYEQYS.

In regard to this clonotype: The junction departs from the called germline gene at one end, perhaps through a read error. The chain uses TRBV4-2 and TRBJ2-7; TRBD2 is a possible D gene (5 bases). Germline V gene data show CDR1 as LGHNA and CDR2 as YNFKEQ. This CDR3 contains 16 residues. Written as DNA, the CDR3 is TGTGCCAGCAGCCAAGATAGAGCGGCCGAATCCTATGAGCAATACTTC. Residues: CASSQDRAAESYEQYF.

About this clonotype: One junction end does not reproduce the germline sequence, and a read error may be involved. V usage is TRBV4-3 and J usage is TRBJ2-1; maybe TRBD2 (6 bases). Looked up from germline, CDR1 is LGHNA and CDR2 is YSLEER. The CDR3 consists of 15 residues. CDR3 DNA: TGTGCCAGCAGCCAAGTCCCACTAGCCGACAATGGGCAGTTCTTC. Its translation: CASSQVPLADNGQFF.

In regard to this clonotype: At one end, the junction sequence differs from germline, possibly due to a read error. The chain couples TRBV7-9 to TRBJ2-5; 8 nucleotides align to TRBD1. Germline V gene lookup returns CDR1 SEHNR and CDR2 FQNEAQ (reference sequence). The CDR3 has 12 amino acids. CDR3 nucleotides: TGTGCCAACAGCGTACCCCCGGGACAGGAATACTTC. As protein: CANSVPPGQEYF.

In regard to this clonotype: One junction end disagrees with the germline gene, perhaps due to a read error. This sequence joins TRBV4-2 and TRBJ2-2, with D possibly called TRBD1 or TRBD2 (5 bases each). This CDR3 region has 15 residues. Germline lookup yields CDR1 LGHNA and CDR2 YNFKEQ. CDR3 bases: TGTGCCAGCAGCCAACCCCGGGGCACAACCGGGGAGTTGTTTTTT. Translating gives CASSQPRGTTGELFF.

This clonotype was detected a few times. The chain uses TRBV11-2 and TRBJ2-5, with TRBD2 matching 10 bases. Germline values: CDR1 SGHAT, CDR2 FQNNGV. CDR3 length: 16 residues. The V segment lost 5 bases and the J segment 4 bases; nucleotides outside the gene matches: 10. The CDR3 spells CASSLGTAGGPETQYF. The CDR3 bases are TGTGCCAGCAGCCTGGGAACAGCGGGAGGGCCAGAGACCCAGTACTTC.

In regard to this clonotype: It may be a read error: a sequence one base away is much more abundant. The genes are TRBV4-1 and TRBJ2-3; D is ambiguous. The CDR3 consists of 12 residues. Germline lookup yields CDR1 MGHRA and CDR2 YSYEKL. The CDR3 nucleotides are TGCACCAGCAGCCAAGATCCAGATACGCAGTATTTT. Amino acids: CTSSQDPDTQYF.

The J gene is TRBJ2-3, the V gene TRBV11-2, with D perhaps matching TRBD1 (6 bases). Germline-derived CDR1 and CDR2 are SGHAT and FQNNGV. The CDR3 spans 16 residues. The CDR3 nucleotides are TGTGGCAGTAGCAGAAGGAGTACAGGGAACACAGATACGCAGTATTTT. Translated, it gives CGSSRRSTGNTDTQYF.

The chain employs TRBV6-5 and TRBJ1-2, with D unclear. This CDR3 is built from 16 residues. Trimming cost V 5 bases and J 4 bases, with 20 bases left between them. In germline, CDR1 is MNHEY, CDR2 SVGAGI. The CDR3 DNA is TGTGCCAGCAGTCAGGCAATAACGGGCAGATCCTATGGCTACACCTTC. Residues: CASSQAITGRSYGYTF.

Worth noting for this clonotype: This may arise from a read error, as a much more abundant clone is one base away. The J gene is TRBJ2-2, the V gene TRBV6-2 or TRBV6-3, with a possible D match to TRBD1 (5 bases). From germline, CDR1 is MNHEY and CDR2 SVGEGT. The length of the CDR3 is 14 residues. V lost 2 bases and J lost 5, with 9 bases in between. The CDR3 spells CASSYMTATGELFF. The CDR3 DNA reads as TGTGCCAGCAGTTACATGACAGCTACCGGGGAGCTGTTTTTT.

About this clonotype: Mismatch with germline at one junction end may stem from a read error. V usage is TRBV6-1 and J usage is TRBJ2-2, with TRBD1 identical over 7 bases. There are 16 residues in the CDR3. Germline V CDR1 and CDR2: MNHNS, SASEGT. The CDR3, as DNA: TGTGCCAGCACCCCAGAGGGACAGTGGGGGACCGGGGAGCTGCTTTTT. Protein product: CASTPEGQWGTGELLF.

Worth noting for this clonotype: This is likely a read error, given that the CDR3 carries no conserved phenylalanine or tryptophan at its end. CDR3 sequence: CASGDSGDIGELFY. CDR3 coding DNA: TGTGCGTCGGGAGACTCTGGAGACATCGGGGAGCTGTTTTAT. The chain combines TRBV6-2 or TRBV6-3 with TRBJ2-2; perhaps TRBD2 as D (6 bases). Germline CDR1 reads MNHEY; CDR2 reads SVGEGT. The CDR3 extends over 14 amino acids.